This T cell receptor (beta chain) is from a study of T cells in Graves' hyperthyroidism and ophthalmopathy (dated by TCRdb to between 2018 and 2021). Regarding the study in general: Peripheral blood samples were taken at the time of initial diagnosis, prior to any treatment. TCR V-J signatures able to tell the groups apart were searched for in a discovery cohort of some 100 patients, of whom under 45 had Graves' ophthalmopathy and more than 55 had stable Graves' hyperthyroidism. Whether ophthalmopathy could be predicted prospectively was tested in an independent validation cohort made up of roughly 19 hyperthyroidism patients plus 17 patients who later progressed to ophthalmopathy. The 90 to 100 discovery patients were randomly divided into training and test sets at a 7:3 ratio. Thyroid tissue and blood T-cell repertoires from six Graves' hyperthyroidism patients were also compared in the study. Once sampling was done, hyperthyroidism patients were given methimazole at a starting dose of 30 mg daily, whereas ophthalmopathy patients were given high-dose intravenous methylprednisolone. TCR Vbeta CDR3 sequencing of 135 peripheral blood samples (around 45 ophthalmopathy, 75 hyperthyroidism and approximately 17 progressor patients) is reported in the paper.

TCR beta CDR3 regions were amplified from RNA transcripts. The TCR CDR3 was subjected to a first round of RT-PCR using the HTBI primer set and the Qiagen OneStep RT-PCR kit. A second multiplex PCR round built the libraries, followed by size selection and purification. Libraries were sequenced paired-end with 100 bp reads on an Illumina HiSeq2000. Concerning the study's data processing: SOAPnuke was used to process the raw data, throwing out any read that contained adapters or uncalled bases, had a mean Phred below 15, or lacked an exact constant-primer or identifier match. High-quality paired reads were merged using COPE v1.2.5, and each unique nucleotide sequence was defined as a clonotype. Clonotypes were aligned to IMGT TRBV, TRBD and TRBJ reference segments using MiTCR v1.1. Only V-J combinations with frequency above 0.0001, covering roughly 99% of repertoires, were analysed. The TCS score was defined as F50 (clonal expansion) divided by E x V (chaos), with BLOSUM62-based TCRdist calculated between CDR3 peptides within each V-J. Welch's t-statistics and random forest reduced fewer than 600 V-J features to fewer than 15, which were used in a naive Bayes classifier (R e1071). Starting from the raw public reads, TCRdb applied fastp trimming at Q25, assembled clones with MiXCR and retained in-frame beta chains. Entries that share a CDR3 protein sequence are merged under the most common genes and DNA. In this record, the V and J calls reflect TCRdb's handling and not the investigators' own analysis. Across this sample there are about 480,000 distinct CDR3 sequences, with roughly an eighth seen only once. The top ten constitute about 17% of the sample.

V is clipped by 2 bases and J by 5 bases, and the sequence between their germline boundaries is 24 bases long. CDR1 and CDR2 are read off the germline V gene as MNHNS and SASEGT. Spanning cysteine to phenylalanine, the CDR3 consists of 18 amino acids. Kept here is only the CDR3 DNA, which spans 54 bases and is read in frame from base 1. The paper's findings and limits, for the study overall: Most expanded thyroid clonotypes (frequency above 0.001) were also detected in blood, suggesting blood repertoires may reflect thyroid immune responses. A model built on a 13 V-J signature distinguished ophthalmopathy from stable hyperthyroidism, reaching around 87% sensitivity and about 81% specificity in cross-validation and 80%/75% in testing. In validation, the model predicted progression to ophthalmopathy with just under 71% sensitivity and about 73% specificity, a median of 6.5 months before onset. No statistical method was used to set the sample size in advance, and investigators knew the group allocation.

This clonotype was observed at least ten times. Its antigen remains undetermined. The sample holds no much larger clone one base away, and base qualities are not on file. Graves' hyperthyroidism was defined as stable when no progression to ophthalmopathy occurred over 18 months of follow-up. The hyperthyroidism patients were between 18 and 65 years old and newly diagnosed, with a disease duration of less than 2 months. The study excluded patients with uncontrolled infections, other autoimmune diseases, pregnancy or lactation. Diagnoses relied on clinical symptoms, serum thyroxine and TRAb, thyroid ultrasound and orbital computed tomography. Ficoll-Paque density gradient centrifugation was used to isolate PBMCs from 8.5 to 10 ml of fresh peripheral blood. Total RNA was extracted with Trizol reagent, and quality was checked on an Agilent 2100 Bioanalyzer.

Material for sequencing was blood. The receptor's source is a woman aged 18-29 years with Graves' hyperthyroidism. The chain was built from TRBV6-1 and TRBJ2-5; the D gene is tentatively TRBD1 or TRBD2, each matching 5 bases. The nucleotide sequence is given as TGTGCCAGCAGTGAATGGGGGAACAGTCGCGAGGTCGGGGAGACCCAGTACTTC. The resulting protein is CASSEWGNSREVGETQYF.